One sample yielded the 9 T cell receptor beta chains listed below, sequenced in a study of cytomegalovirus exposure and HLA in healthy donors. The study ran its PCR with 60 Vbeta and 13 Jbeta primers. Assay: immunoSEQ multiplex PCR; the TCRdb copy retains only in-frame clones and omits some. The sample consists of some 110,000 clones, approximately 70% of them appearing once. Input material: PBMCs. These receptors came from a man in his thirties or forties in good health and CMV-seropositive.

The chain joins TRBV5-1 to TRBJ1-6; 10 bases align to TRBD1. Trimming removed 1 base from V and 10 bases from J; junction bases left unmatched: 11. Looked up from germline, CDR1 is SGHRS and CDR2 is YFSETQ. The CDR3 runs 17 residues. The DNA of the CDR3 is TGCGCCAGCAGCTTGACTTGGGACAGGGGTTACGGATCACCCCTCCACTTT. Translated: CASSLTWDRGYGSPLHF.

The chain uses TRBV4-1 and TRBJ2-3, with 12 bases fitting TRBD2. V shed 4 bases, J shed 4 bases, and the junction held 3 bases outside the gene matches. Germline CDR1 reads MGHRA; CDR2 reads YSYEKL. The CDR3 has 15 residues. The CDR3 DNA is TGCGCCAGCAGCCGATCTAGCGGGAGGGCAGATACGCAGTATTTT. Amino acid sequence: CASSRSSGRADTQYF.

In nucleotides, the CDR3 is TGTGCCAGCAGTTCGACAGGCCGTAATTCACCCCTCCACTTT. Translation: CASSSTGRNSPLHF. The chain employs TRBV27 and TRBJ1-6, with TRBD1 as a possible D gene (6 bases). This CDR3 has 14 amino acids. V was shortened by 4 bases and J by 6 bases, with 10 bases between the two germline ends. Germline-derived CDR1 and CDR2 are MNHEY and SMNVEV (reference sequence).

The genes are TRBV27 and TRBJ2-1; 7 bases fit TRBD2. The CDR3 is made up of 10 amino acids. J was trimmed by 8 bases and V by 8 bases; bases with no gene match: 0. Per germline, CDR1 MNHEY and CDR2 SMNVEV (reference sequence). CDR3 DNA sequence: TGTGCCAGCGGGGGGGATGAGCAGTTCTTC. It translates to CASGGDEQFF.

This chain uses TRBV5-1 with TRBJ2-2, with TRBD1 identical over 8 bases. Germline V gene data show CDR1 as SGHRS and CDR2 as YFSETQ. The CDR3 contains 15 residues. J lost 0 bases, V lost 4 bases, and 2 bases had no gene match. DNA of the CDR3: TGCGCCAGCAGCGTGACAGGGGCGAACACCGGGGAGCTGTTTTTT. Translation: CASSVTGANTGELFF.

This clone turned up a few times. J is TRBJ1-6 and V is TRBV5-5, with D unclear. The V gene's germline CDR1 is SGHKS and CDR2 YYEKEE (reference sequence). The ends were cut back, 1 base at V and 7 bases at J, with 6 bases in the middle. The CDR3 spans 13 residues. The CDR3 is CASSLNRNSPLHF. The CDR3 nucleotides read TGTGCCAGCAGCTTGAACAGAAATTCACCCCTCCACTTT.

J is TRBJ2-2 and V is TRBV7-2; 9 bases match TRBD2. In germline, CDR1 is SGHTA, CDR2 FQGNSA. This CDR3 region has 18 residues. V shed 3 bases, J shed 6 bases, and the junction held 14 bases outside the gene matches. Written as DNA, the CDR3 is TGTGCCAGCAGCTTTCGTGGCCGAGCGGGGGGCCTTCCCGGGGAGCTGTTTTTT. It codes for CASSFRGRAGGLPGELFF.

This clone was picked up a small number of times. The chain couples TRBV5-1 to TRBJ2-2; tentatively, D is TRBD1 (5 bases). CDR3 length equals 16 residues. Per germline, CDR1 SGHRS and CDR2 YFSETQ. V lost 0 bases to trimming and J lost 3 bases, with 12 bases between them. The CDR3 DNA reads as TGCGCCAGCAGCTTGGACGCCAGGGCTTACACCGGGGAGCTGTTTTTT. Translated: CASSLDARAYTGELFF. Drawing the rest from reference TRBV5-1 and TRBJ2-2, the complete variable domain is KAGVTQTPRYLIKTRGQQVTLSCSPISGHRSVSWYQQTPGQGLQFLFEYFSETQRNKGNFPGRFSGRQFSNSRSEMNVSTLELGDSALYLCASSLDARAYTGELFFGEGSRLTVL.

The chain links TRBV10-2 to TRBJ1-2, with unresolved D. Germline-derived CDR1 and CDR2 are WSHSY and SAAADI. The CDR3 runs 13 residues. Trimming took off 5 bases at V and 3 bases at J, with 10 bases between the two ends. The CDR3 DNA sequence: TGCGCCAGCAGTCCGCAGCGTTACTATGGCTACACCTTC. It yields the protein CASSPQRYYGYTF.